The 32 T cell receptor beta chains below were found in one sample sequenced in a study of shared clonotypes between healthy human individuals. TCRdb's copy holds only in-frame clones and misses some; the assay was immunoSEQ multiplex PCR. This table has fewer than 600,000 clones, just over 75% appearing once. Material for sequencing was PBMCs. These receptors originate from a woman aged 40 to 50 in good health. Some clones in this sample may be carry-over from other donors' samples.

Only a few counts were recorded for this clone. J is TRBJ2-7 and V is TRBV4-1; D not resolved. The CDR3 loop spans 16 amino acids. V shed 0 bases and J shed 3 bases, with 15 bases lying between them. Germline-derived CDR1 and CDR2 are MGHRA and YSYEKL. The CDR3 here is CASSQEAHPTYYEQYF. In DNA, the CDR3 is TGCGCCAGCAGCCAAGAGGCGCACCCAACCTACTACGAGCAGTACTTC.

The chain uses TRBV18 and TRBJ2-3, with D unresolved. The V end lost 5 bases, the J end lost 5 bases, and 14 bases lay between the germline ends. CDR3 length equals 14 residues. Germline V gene lookup returns CDR1 KGHSH and CDR2 LQKENI. The CDR3 region is CASSSPGTQDTQYF. The DNA of the CDR3 is TGTGCCAGCTCATCCCCGGGCACACAAGATACGCAGTATTTT.

The V gene is TRBV5-1, the J gene TRBJ2-3, with D possibly TRBD1 on 6 matching bases. V was pared by 4 bases and J by 0 bases, with 12 bases between. This CDR3 is built from 15 residues. Germline lookup yields CDR1 SGHRS and CDR2 YFSETQ. The CDR3 loop is CASSRTTGSTDTQYF. CDR3 nucleotides: TGCGCCAGCAGCCGGACAACAGGGAGCACAGATACGCAGTATTTT.

At least ten counts were recorded for this clone. The rearrangement links TRBV15 to TRBJ2-7; tentatively, D is TRBD1 (6 bases). CDR1 LNHNV and CDR2 YYDKDF come from the germline V gene (reference sequence). CDR3 length equals 15 residues. Trimming shortened V by 5 bases and J by 7 bases, and 21 bases separated the two germline ends. In DNA form, the CDR3 reads TGTGCCACCAGCCGAACCAGGGGCCTCCCCCAAGAGCAGTACTTC. Residues: CATSRTRGLPQEQYF.

This clone was seen a handful of times. This chain uses TRBV14 with TRBJ1-5; no clear D gene. V gave up 2 bases and J gave up 3 bases, with 5 bases separating them. Germline CDR1 reads SGHDN; CDR2 reads FVKESK. This CDR3 region has 13 residues. Here the CDR3 reads CASSQNFNQPQHF. The CDR3 coding sequence is TGTGCCAGCAGCCAAAACTTCAATCAGCCCCAGCATTTT.

In DNA form, the CDR3 reads TGCGCCAGCAGCTTGGGACAGGCCTCTGGGACCCAGTACTTC. Encoded protein: CASSLGQASGTQYF. The rearrangement uses TRBV5-1 and TRBJ2-5, with a tentative D call TRBD1 (6 bases). V was trimmed by 0 bases and J by 7 bases, leaving 13 bases between them. This CDR3 is built from 14 residues. Germline assignment: CDR1 SGHRS and CDR2 YFSETQ.

This sequence joins TRBV30 and TRBJ1-2, with D unresolved. The ends were cut back, 2 bases at V and 0 bases at J, with 13 bases in the middle. Germline CDR1 reads GTSNPN; CDR2 reads SVGIG (reference sequence). The CDR3 covers 15 residues. The CDR3 reads CAWSLRRKANYGYTF. The CDR3 DNA reads TGTGCCTGGAGTTTGAGACGGAAAGCTAACTATGGCTACACCTTC.

The chain employs TRBV11-3 and TRBJ2-2; no reliable D call. CDR1 and CDR2 from the germline V gene are SGHNT and YENEEA. The CDR3 runs to 15 residues. V shed 5 bases and J shed 0 bases, with 10 bases lying between them. The CDR3 sequence is CASSTTYPNTGELFF. CDR3 nucleotide sequence: TGTGCCAGCAGCACCACTTACCCGAACACCGGGGAGCTGTTTTTT.

The table lists this clone with a few counts. V gene TRBV10-3 combines with J gene TRBJ2-5; 8 positions agree with TRBD1. V dropped 3 bases and J dropped 11; count of bases not matched to a gene: 11. CDR3 length: 14 residues. From germline, CDR1 is ENHRY and CDR2 SYGVKD. The CDR3 DNA is TGTGCCATCAGTGAACTACAGGGGGTATGGGAGCAGTACTTC. As protein: CAISELQGVWEQYF.

Note on this clone: Germline and junction disagree at one end, which may indicate a read error. This sequence joins TRBV2 and TRBJ2-7, with 8 bases aligning to TRBD2. From germline, CDR1 is SNHLY and CDR2 FYNNEI. The CDR3 has 14 amino acids. The CDR3 region has the DNA TGTGCCAGCAGTGAAGGGACTAGCATCTACCAGCAGTACTTC. It yields the protein CASSEGTSIYQQYF.

The J gene is TRBJ1-1, the V gene TRBV6-1; 7 bases agree with TRBD1. The CDR3 runs to 12 residues. CDR1 MNHNS and CDR2 SASEGT come from the germline V gene. J was trimmed by 4 bases and V by 11 bases; bases with no gene match: 7. CDR3 protein: CAGRQGGTEAFF. The CDR3 DNA sequence: TGTGCCGGACGACAGGGAGGCACTGAAGCTTTCTTT.

The chain recombines TRBV21-1 with TRBJ1-2; the D call TRBD1 from the table was never checked on the DNA. TRBV21-1 is given as a pseudogene. The CDR3 length is 17 residues. CDR3 region: CASSKNRLQHQNYGYTF. Here the CDR3 DNA reads TGTGCCAGCAGCAAAAACCGTCTACAGCACCAAAACTATGGCTACACCTTC.

This rearrangement joins TRBV6-6 to TRBJ2-1; 8 bases match TRBD2. The V and J ends lost 6 bases and 8 bases, in that order; junction bases with no gene match: 9. The CDR3 covers 14 residues. Germline loops: CDR1 MNHNY, CDR2 SVGAGI (reference sequence). The CDR3 reads CASSPPGRGDEQFF. The CDR3 region has the DNA TGTGCCAGCAGCCCCCCGGGGCGGGGGGATGAGCAGTTCTTC.

This chain joins TRBV29-1 and TRBJ2-1; tentative D call: TRBD1 (7 bases). V lost 0 bases, J lost 6 bases, and 15 bases lay in between. The CDR3 runs 15 residues. Per germline, CDR1 SQVTM and CDR2 ANQGSEA. The CDR3 region is CSVEDVGRGANEQFF. The CDR3 nucleotides read TGCAGCGTTGAAGATGTAGGCAGGGGGGCCAATGAGCAGTTCTTC.

The rearrangement links TRBV18 to TRBJ1-1; possibly TRBD1 for D (5 bases). The germline V gene has CDR1 KGHSH and CDR2 LQKENI. This CDR3 region has 16 residues. The V and J ends lost 0 bases and 0 bases respectively, with 11 bases between them. The CDR3 coding sequence is TGTGCCAGCTCACCACCGTCCGGGGGGGTGAACACTGAAGCTTTCTTT. It encodes CASSPPSGGVNTEAFF.

The rearrangement joins TRBV27 to TRBJ1-2, with D unclear. The CDR3 totals 16 residues. The V gene lost 0 bases and the J gene lost 0 bases, with 11 bases spanning the gap. Germline V CDR1 and CDR2: MNHEY, SMNVEV (reference sequence). DNA for the CDR3: TGTGCCAGCAGTTTATCGGTGACGGTCCCTAACTATGGCTACACCTTC. Translated, it gives CASSLSVTVPNYGYTF.

This clone was recorded a few times. The rearrangement joins TRBV2 to TRBJ2-1, with TRBD2 as a possible D gene (6 bases). Germline V gene data show CDR1 as SNHLY and CDR2 as FYNNEI. V lost 5 bases and J lost 10, with 18 bases in between. The length of the CDR3 is 14 residues. The CDR3 DNA follows: TGTGCCAGCAGTCGAGAGGTGTTCGGAGGGGAGCAGTTCTTC. Translating it yields CASSREVFGGEQFF.

The chain couples TRBV12-5 to TRBJ2-7; D is ambiguous. Per germline, CDR1 LGHNT and CDR2 FRNRAP. V lost 6 bases and J lost 4, with 10 bases in between. The CDR3 has 12 amino acids. CDR3 amino acids: CASGLDRYEQYF. The CDR3 DNA is TGTGCTAGTGGGCTAGACCGTTACGAGCAGTACTTC. Drawing the rest from reference TRBV12-5 and TRBJ2-7, the complete variable domain is DARVTQTPRHKVTEMGQEVTMRCQPILGHNTVFWYRQTMMQGLELLAYFRNRAPLDDSGMPKDRFSAEMPDATLATLKIQPSEPRDSAVYFCASGLDRYEQYFGPGTRLTVT.

With regard to this clone: This may come from a read error, since a much larger clone is one base off. V gene TRBV5-1 combines with J gene TRBJ2-7, with a weak D call TRBD2 (6 bases). Trimming removed 0 bases from V and 5 bases from J, with 15 bases in between. Germline lookup yields CDR1 SGHRS and CDR2 YFSETQ. This CDR3 is 15 amino acids long. The CDR3 nucleotides read TGCGCCAGCAGCTTGGGAGGCGGGGAGACCCACGAGCAGTACTTC. Translating it yields CASSLGGGETHEQYF.

This clone was found once. J is TRBJ1-3 and V is TRBV30; no clear D. CDR1 GTSNPN and CDR2 SVGIG come from the germline V gene (reference sequence). Trimming pared 8 bases from V and 0 bases from J, leaving 5 bases between. The CDR3 is 11 residues long. This CDR3 is CAQSSGNTIYF. In nucleotides, the CDR3 is TGTGCCCAGAGCTCTGGAAACACCATATATTTT. The complete variable domain, with remaining parts taken from reference TRBV30 and TRBJ1-3, reads SQTIHQWPATLVQPVGSPLSLECTVEGTSNPNLYWYRQAAGRGLQLLFYSVGIGQISSEVPQNLSASRPQDRQFILSSKKLLLSDSGFYLCAQSSGNTIYFGEGSWLTVV.

There are a few counts of this clone. The rearrangement joins TRBV7-2 to TRBJ2-5; possibly TRBD2 for D (6 bases). V lost 7 bases to trimming and J lost 1 base, with 13 bases between them. Germline values: CDR1 SGHTA, CDR2 FQGNSA. The CDR3 runs to 14 residues. The CDR3 bases are TGTGCCAGCATCGTAACGGGACTCCAAGAGACCCAGTACTTC. Its protein product is CASIVTGLQETQYF.

As for this clone: A read error may produce the germline difference seen at one junction end. The V and J genes are TRBV7-2 and TRBJ2-1; either TRBD1 or TRBD2 may supply D (6 bases each). The CDR3 is made up of 14 amino acids. Germline CDR1 SGHTA, CDR2 FQGNSA. Here the CDR3 DNA reads TGTGCCAGCAGCTTAAACTGGGGGGACAATGTGCAGTTCTTC. Amino acids: CASSLNWGDNVQFF. Variable domain in full (rest from reference TRBV7-2 and TRBJ2-1): GAGVSQSPSNKVTEKGKDVELRCDPISGHTALYWYRQSLGQGLEFLIYFQGNSAPDKSGLPSDRFSAERTGGSVSTLTIQRTQQEDSAVYLCASSLNWGDNVQFFGPGTRLTVL.

The genes are TRBV5-4 and TRBJ2-7; perhaps TRBD2 as D (6 bases). In germline, CDR1 is SGHNT, CDR2 YYREEE (reference sequence). V was cut by 5 bases and J by 0 bases, with 15 bases left in between. The CDR3 contains 15 residues. In nucleotides, the CDR3 is TGTGCCAGCAGATTTCCGGGACTTAGCTCCTACGAGCAGTACTTC. Amino acids: CASRFPGLSSYEQYF.

This clone has ten or more counts. This chain joins TRBV6-1 and TRBJ2-7; D might be TRBD1 (6 bases). The germline V gene encodes CDR1 MNHNS and CDR2 SASEGT. V was pared by 2 bases and J by 0 bases, with 11 bases between. CDR3 length: 15 residues. The CDR3 sequence is CASSELTGSSYEQYF. For the CDR3, the DNA is TGTGCCAGCAGTGAATTGACAGGCAGCTCCTACGAGCAGTACTTC.

The chain carries TRBV27 and TRBJ2-7, with TRBD2 matching over 16 bases. The trim removed 2 bases at V and 7 bases at J, leaving 11 bases unmatched. The CDR3 is made up of 18 amino acids. Looked up from germline, CDR1 is MNHEY and CDR2 is SMNVEV (reference sequence). The CDR3 sequence is CASSLAPGLAGGPREQYF. The CDR3 DNA sequence: TGTGCCAGCAGTTTAGCACCGGGACTAGCGGGAGGGCCACGGGAGCAGTACTTC.

This clone was counted ten times or more. The chain links TRBV7-3 to TRBJ2-7, with 11 nucleotides matching TRBD2. V lost 1 base to trimming and J lost 5 bases; unmatched junction nucleotides: 7. CDR1 SGHTA and CDR2 FQGTGA come from the germline V gene. The CDR3 extends over 16 amino acids. CDR3 loop: CASSLRQTSGKDEQYF. The CDR3 DNA reads as TGTGCCAGCAGCTTAAGGCAGACTAGCGGGAAGGACGAGCAGTACTTC.

V and J are TRBV27 and TRBJ2-5; TRBD2 aligns across 8 bases. Unmatched junction bases numbered 7, after V lost 3 bases and J lost 7 bases. Germline lookup yields CDR1 MNHEY and CDR2 SMNVEV (reference sequence). The CDR3 loop spans 14 amino acids. CDR3 coding DNA: TGTGCCAGCAGTTTTAGCGGGGATACAGGGACCCAGTACTTC. It codes for CASSFSGDTGTQYF.

The CDR3 reads CASSAVTHYGYTF. The CDR3 DNA is TGTGCCAGCAGCGCCGTGACCCACTATGGCTACACCTTC. The chain is built from TRBV9 and TRBJ1-2; D is unclear. V gave up 3 bases and J gave up 3 bases, with 9 bases separating them. The V gene's germline CDR1 is SGDLS and CDR2 YYNGEE. This CDR3 is 13 amino acids long.

This rearrangement joins TRBV19 to TRBJ2-5, with no clear D. The V end lost 5 bases, the J end lost 0 bases, and 10 bases lay between the germline ends. There are 14 residues in the CDR3. The germline gives CDR1 LNHDA, CDR2 SQIVND (reference sequence). CDR3 in DNA: TGTGCCAGTAGTGACCGACATCACCAAGAGACCCAGTACTTC. Residues: CASSDRHHQETQYF.

The CDR3 region is CASSQPGVSASGELFF. The CDR3 nucleotides read TGTGCCAGCTCACAACCCGGGGTTTCGGCTTCCGGGGAGCTGTTTTTT. The chain links TRBV18 to TRBJ2-2; the D gene is possibly TRBD2 (5 bases). V was pared by 4 bases and J by 6 bases, with 18 bases between. The CDR3 is 16 amino acids. Germline V lookup: CDR1 KGHSH, CDR2 LQKENI.

Regarding this clone: A clone one base away is much larger, so this may be a read error. This chain joins TRBV30 and TRBJ1-2, with D perhaps matching TRBD1 (6 bases). The CDR3 sequence is 14 residues long. In germline, CDR1 is GTSNPN, CDR2 SVGIG (reference sequence). CDR3 amino acids: CDSRGGAPNYGYTF. CDR3 sequence (DNA): TGTGACTCCCGGGGGGGGGCTCCTAACTATGGCTACACCTTC.

The V gene is TRBV2, the J gene TRBJ2-5; D may correspond to TRBD1 or TRBD2 (5 bases each). The CDR3 has 12 residues. Germline-derived CDR1 and CDR2 are SNHLY and FYNNEI. V was pared by 7 bases and J by 7 bases, with 13 bases between. In DNA form, the CDR3 reads TGTGCCAGCATGCCAGCTGGGGGGACCCAGTACTTC. It is translated as CASMPAGGTQYF.